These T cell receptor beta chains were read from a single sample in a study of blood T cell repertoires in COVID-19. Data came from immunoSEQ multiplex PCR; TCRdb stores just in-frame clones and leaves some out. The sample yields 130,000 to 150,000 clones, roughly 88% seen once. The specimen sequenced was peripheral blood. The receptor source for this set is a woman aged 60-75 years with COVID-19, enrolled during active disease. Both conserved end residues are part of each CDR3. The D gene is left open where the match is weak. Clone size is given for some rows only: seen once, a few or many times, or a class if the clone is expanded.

CASSFLQTEGEKLFF	TGTGCCAGCAGTTTTCTCCAGACGGAGGGTGAAAAACTGTTTTTT	.	TRBV6-5	TRBJ1-4	.
CASSLASGGNTGELFF	TGTGCCAGCAGCCTGGCAAGCGGGGGGAACACCGGGGAGCTGTTTTTT	TRBD2	TRBV5-4	TRBJ2-2	.
CASSPGTGRETQYF	TGTGCCAGCTCACCAGGGACAGGGAGGGAGACCCAGTACTTC	TRBD1	TRBV18	TRBJ2-5	once
CASSYTSGGAQETQYF	TGTGCCAGCAGCTACACTAGCGGGGGGGCCCAAGAGACCCAGTACTTC	TRBD2	TRBV7-7	TRBJ2-5	once
CASSFVGLAGTNTGELFF	TGTGCCAGCAGTTTTGTCGGACTAGCGGGGACAAACACCGGGGAGCTGTTTTTT	TRBD2	TRBV27	TRBJ2-2	.
CASSKDRDRPAFF	TGTGCCAGCAGCAAAGACAGGGACCGTCCTGCTTTCTTT	TRBD1	TRBV9	TRBJ1-1	.
CASSLRGARVNQPQHF	TGTGCCAGCAGTTTACGGGGGGCGCGGGTTAATCAGCCCCAGCATTTT	.	TRBV27	TRBJ1-5	.
CASSPREGDGTLAEAFF	TGTGCCAGCAGCCCCCGCGAGGGTGATGGTACTTTGGCTGAAGCTTTCTTT	.	TRBV7-9	TRBJ1-1	.
CASSQLAEDTQYF	TGCGCCAGCAGCCAGTTAGCGGAGGATACGCAGTATTTT	.	TRBV4-1	TRBJ2-3	.
CASSKALMSGGPGETQYF	TGTGCCAGCAGCAAAGCCCTGATGAGCGGGGGGCCGGGTGAGACCCAGTACTTC	.	TRBV21-1	TRBJ2-5	.
CASSLVRLTSYEQYF	TGTGCCAGCAGCTTGGTGAGGTTGACCTCCTACGAGCAGTACTTC	.	TRBV5-5	TRBJ2-7	.
CASSKGLAGGPVNEQFF	TGTGCCAGCAGCAAGGGACTAGCGGGGGGGCCGGTCAATGAGCAGTTCTTC	TRBD2	TRBV5-4	TRBJ2-1	.
CSVATGVYGYTF	TGCAGCGTTGCGACAGGGGTGTATGGCTACACCTTC	TRBD1	TRBV29-1	TRBJ1-2	.
CASSSGTGGVGGTDTQYF	TGCGCCAGCAGCTCCGGGACAGGGGGGGTCGGTGGCACAGATACGCAGTATTTT	TRBD1	TRBV5-1	TRBJ2-3	.
CASIPTPGQGARLDGYTF	TGCGCCAGCATCCCTACTCCGGGACAGGGAGCTCGTTTGGATGGCTACACCTTC	TRBD1	TRBV10-2	TRBJ1-2	once
CASSPPAEAFF	TGTGCCAGCAGTCCTCCGGCTGAAGCTTTCTTT	.	TRBV12-3/TRBV12-4	TRBJ1-1	once
CASSSNQRDTQYF	TGTGCCAGCAGTTCAAACCAGAGGGATACGCAGTATTTT	.	TRBV12-3/TRBV12-4	TRBJ2-3	.
CATSDRDSKETQYF	TGTGCCACCAGTGACCGGGACAGCAAAGAGACCCAGTACTTC	TRBD1	TRBV24-1	TRBJ2-5	.
CASSKQGDPTNEKLFF	TGTGCCAGCAGTAAGCAGGGGGACCCAACTAATGAAAAACTGTTTTTT	TRBD1	TRBV27	TRBJ1-4	.
CASGRSGTGELFF	TGCGCCAGTGGACGATCGGGGACCGGGGAGCTGTTTTTT	.	TRBV10-1	TRBJ2-2	.
CASSRQGVDYYGYTF	TGTGCCAGCAGCCGTCAGGGCGTCGACTACTATGGCTACACCTTC	.	TRBV11-2	TRBJ1-2	.
CASSPKGGHEQYF	TGTGCCAGCAGCCCCAAGGGAGGGCACGAGCAGTACTTC	TRBD2	TRBV4-2	TRBJ2-7	.
CASSPTGGNEQYF	TGTGCCAGCTCACCAACAGGGGGCAACGAGCAGTACTTC	TRBD1	TRBV18	TRBJ2-7	.
CASSQASGQANSPLHF	TGTGCCAGCAGCCAAGCGAGCGGGCAGGCTAATTCACCCCTCCACTTT	.	TRBV3-1/TRBV3-2	TRBJ1-6	.
CASSLRLHQYYGYTF	TGTGCCAGCAGCTTACGACTTCACCAATACTATGGCTACACCTTC	.	TRBV7-8	TRBJ1-2	.
CASSLDRSGIPLEQYF	TGTGCCAGCAGCTTGGACAGATCGGGGATTCCCCTCGAGCAGTACTTC	.	TRBV5-4	TRBJ2-7	.
CASSIIEAGGLLTEAFF	TGTGCCAGTAGTATAATTGAGGCAGGGGGCCTTCTTACTGAAGCTTTCTTT	TRBD1	TRBV19	TRBJ1-1	.
CASSPDRGRIISNTYGYTF	TGCGCCAGCAGTCCCGACAGGGGAAGGATTATTTCCAATACCTATGGCTACACCTTC	TRBD1	TRBV10-2	TRBJ1-2	.
CASARAGGTWADDTQYF	TGTGCTAGTGCCCGAGCGGGGGGGACTTGGGCAGATGATACGCAGTATTTT	TRBD2	TRBV12-5	TRBJ2-3	.
CASSRGGTWEDTQYF	TGTGCCAGCAGCCGGGGGGGTACCTGGGAAGATACGCAGTATTTT	TRBD2	TRBV7-2	TRBJ2-3	.
CASSRGQGAVYEQYF	TGTGCCAGTAGTAGGGGACAGGGGGCAGTCTACGAGCAGTACTTC	TRBD1	TRBV19	TRBJ2-7	.
CATSDRGTGGPDTQYF	TGTGCCACCAGTGACCGCGGGACAGGGGGCCCAGATACGCAGTATTTT	TRBD1	TRBV24-1	TRBJ2-3	.
CASSFTDRVYEQYF	TGTGCCAGCAGCTTTACGGACAGGGTATACGAGCAGTACTTC	TRBD1	TRBV5-6	TRBJ2-7	.
CAIFNFRVSGNTIYF	TGTGCCATCTTCAATTTCAGGGTCTCTGGAAACACCATATATTTT	.	TRBV24-1	TRBJ1-3	.
CASSDRGRGDTGELFF	TGTGCCAGCAGTGACAGGGGGCGAGGGGACACCGGGGAGCTGTTTTTT	TRBD1	TRBV6-1	TRBJ2-2	.
CASSLGAGGGDQPQHF	TGCGCCAGCAGCTTGGGGGCAGGGGGCGGCGATCAGCCCCAGCATTTT	TRBD1	TRBV5-1	TRBJ1-5	.